This section outlines one T cell receptor (beta chain) sequence together with its context. The antigen is undetermined. Clones were read by immunoSEQ multiplex PCR, and TCRdb kept only the in-frame ones, dropping some. The table lists about 59,000 clones, around nine tenths of them singletons. The data stem from a study of T cells in localized non-small cell lung cancer. The study, taken as a whole, reports: An association was observed between higher blood T cell density and longer overall survival. Exceeding tumor, uninvolved adjacent lung had the highest T cell clonality. Turning up in adjacent lung were a median around 50 of the top 100 tumor clones.

Specimen: peripheral blood, collected before any cancer treatment. The sequence was collected from a man between 35 and 75 years old with stage I squamous cell lung carcinoma.

The CDR3 bases are TGTGCCAGCAGTGAAGCTGACGGGGGCGCCTCCTACGAGCAGTACTTC. Residues: CASSEADGGASYEQYF. The rearrangement uses TRBV6-1 and TRBJ2-7; either TRBD1 or TRBD2 may fit D (6 bases each). CDR1 and CDR2 from the germline V gene are MNHNS and SASEGT. V lost 0 bases to trimming and J lost 0 bases, with 12 bases between them. The CDR3 consists of 16 residues.